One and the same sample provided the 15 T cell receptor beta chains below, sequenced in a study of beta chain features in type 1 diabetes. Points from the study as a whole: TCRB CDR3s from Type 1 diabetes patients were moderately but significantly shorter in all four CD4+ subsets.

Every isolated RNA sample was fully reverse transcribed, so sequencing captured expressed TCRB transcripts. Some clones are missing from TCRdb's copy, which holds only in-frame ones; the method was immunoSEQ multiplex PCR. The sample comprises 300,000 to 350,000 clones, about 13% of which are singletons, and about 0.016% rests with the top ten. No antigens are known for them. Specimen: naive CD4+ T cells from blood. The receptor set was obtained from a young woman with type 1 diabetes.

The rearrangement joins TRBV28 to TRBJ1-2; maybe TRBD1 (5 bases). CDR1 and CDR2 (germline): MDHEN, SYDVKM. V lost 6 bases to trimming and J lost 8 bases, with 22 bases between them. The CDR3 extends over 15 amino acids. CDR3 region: CASSPPLGAPRGYTF. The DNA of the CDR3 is TGTGCCAGCAGCCCCCCCTTAGGGGCGCCACGGGGCTACACCTTC.

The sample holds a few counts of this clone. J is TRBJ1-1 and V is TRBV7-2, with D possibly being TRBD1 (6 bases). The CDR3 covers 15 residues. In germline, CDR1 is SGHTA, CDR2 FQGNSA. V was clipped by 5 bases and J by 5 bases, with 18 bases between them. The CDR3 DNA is TGTGCCAGCAGCCCCTATATGAGGGGGACGACTGAAGCTTTCTTT. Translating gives CASSPYMRGTTEAFF.

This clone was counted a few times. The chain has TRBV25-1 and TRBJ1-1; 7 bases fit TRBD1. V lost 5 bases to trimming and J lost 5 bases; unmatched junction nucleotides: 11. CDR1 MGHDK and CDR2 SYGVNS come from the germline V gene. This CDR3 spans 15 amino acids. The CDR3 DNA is TGTGCCAGCAGTACAAGAGACAGGGTTAATACTGAAGCTTTCTTT. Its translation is CASSTRDRVNTEAFF.

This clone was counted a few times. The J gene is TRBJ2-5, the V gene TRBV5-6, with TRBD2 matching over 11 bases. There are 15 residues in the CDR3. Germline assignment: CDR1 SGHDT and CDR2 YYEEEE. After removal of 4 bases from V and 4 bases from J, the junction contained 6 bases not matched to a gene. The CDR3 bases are TGTGCCAGCAGCCCGCGACTAGCGGGACGAGAGACCCAGTACTTC. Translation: CASSPRLAGRETQYF.

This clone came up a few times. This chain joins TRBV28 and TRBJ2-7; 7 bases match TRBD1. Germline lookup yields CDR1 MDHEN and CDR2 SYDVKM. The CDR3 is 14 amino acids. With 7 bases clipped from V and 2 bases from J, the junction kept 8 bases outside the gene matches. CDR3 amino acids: CASTPTGVPYEQYF. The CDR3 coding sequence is TGTGCCAGCACCCCAACAGGGGTTCCCTACGAGCAGTACTTC.

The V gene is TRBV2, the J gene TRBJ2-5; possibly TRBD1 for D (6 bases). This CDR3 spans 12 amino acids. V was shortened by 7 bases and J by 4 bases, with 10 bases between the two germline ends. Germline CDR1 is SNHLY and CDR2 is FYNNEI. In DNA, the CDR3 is TGTGCCAGCAAAACAGGGTCAGAGACCCAGTACTTC. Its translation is CASKTGSETQYF.

The CDR3 region has the DNA TGCGCCAGCAGTACGGGACAAGGGGATCAGCCCCAGCATTTT. It specifies CASSTGQGDQPQHF. The chain couples TRBV5-1 to TRBJ1-5; TRBD1 might be the D (6 bases). CDR3 length: 14 residues. Trimming pared 5 bases from V and 5 bases from J, leaving 14 bases between. Germline V gene sequence: CDR1 SGHRS, CDR2 YFSETQ. The full variable domain, its missing parts supplied by reference TRBV5-1 and TRBJ1-5, is KAGVTQTPRYLIKTRGQQVTLSCSPISGHRSVSWYQQTPGQGLQFLFEYFSETQRNKGNFPGRFSGRQFSNSRSEMNVSTLELGDSALYLCASSTGQGDQPQHFGDGTRLSIL.

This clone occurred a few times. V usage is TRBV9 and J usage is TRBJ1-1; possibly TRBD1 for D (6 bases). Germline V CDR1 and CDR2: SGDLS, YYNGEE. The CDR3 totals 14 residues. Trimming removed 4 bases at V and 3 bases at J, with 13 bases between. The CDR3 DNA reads TGTGCCAGCAGCAGGCGACAGGCGGACACTGAAGCTTTCTTT. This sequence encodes CASSRRQADTEAFF.

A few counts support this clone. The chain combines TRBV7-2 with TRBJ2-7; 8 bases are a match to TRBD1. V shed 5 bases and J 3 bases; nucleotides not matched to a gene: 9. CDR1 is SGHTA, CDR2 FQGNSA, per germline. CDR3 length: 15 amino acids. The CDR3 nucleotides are TGTGCCAGCAGCCCCTCGGGACAGGCCAACTACGAGCAGTACTTC. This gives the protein CASSPSGQANYEQYF.

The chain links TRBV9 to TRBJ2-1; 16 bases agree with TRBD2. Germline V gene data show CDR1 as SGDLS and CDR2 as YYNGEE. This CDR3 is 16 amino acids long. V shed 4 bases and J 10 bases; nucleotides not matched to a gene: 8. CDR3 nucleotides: TGTGCCAGCAGCCTCGGGACTAGCGGGAGGGCCGGCGAGCAGTTCTTC. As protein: CASSLGTSGRAGEQFF.

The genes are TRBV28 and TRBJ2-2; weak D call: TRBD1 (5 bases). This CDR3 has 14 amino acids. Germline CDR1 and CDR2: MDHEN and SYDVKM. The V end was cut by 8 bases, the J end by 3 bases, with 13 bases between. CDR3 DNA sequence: TGTGCCAGCTTCAAGGGGCGAGACACCGGGGAGCTGTTTTTT. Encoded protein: CASFKGRDTGELFF.

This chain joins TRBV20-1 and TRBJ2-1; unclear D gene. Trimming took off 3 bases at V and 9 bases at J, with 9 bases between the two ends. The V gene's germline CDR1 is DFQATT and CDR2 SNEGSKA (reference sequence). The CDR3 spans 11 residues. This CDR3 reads CSAREAFEQFF. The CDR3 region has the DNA TGCAGTGCTAGGGAAGCGTTTGAGCAGTTCTTC.

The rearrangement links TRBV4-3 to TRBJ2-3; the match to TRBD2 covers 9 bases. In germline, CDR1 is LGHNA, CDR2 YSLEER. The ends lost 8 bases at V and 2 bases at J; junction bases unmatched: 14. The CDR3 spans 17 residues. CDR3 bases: TGCGCCAGCCAGCGGTCACTAGCGGGTCCCTTCACAGATACGCAGTATTTT. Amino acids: CASQRSLAGPFTDTQYF.

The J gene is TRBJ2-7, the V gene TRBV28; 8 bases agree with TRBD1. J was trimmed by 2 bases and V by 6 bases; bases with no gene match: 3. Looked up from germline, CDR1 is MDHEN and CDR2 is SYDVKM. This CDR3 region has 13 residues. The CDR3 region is CASRRQGTYEQYF. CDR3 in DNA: TGTGCCAGCAGACGACAGGGGACCTACGAGCAGTACTTC.

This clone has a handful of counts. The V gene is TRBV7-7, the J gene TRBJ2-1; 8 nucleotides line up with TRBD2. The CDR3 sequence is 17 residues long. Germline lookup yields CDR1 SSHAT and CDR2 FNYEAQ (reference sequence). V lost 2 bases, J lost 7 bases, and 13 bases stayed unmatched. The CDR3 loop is CASSLTAREGRLNEQFF. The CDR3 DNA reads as TGTGCCAGCAGCTTAACGGCCCGGGAGGGCCGGTTGAATGAGCAGTTCTTC.